The 14 T cell receptor beta chains given below trace back to one sample, sequenced in a study of metastatic and nonmetastatic thyroid tumors. TCRdb re-clonotyped the PCR reads via MiXCR. The sample yields roughly 27,000 clones, under 15% seen once. There were no patients who had received any treatment before thyroid surgery. Sequencing input: blood. The receptors were sampled from a female donor with papillary thyroid cancer or a benign thyroid nodule (not recorded which). Some clones in this sample may be carry-over from other donors' samples.

This clone came up many times. The chain employs TRBV20-1 and TRBJ1-2; D is ambiguous. V lost 0 bases to trimming and J lost 13 bases, with 21 bases between them. Germline V gene data show CDR1 as DFQATT and CDR2 as SNEGSKA (reference sequence). The CDR3 runs to 14 residues. CDR3 loop: CSARDEALSVGFTF. The CDR3 DNA reads as TGCAGTGCTAGAGATGAGGCACTCAGTGTGGGGTTCACCTTC.

This clone was picked up many times. This chain connects TRBV5-4 to TRBJ1-3, with no clear D. Germline assignment: CDR1 SGHNT and CDR2 YYREEE (reference sequence). V was trimmed by 4 bases and J by 0 bases, leaving 17 bases between them. The CDR3 runs 17 residues. CDR3 amino acids: CASSLGGGPISGNTIYF. CDR3 in DNA: TGTGCCAGCAGCCTTGGTGGCGGCCCGATCTCTGGAAACACCATATATTTT.

This clone was detected many times. Other DNA sequences in the same sample also yield this CDR3. This rearrangement joins TRBV12-3 or TRBV12-4 to TRBJ2-5, with D possibly being TRBD1 (5 bases). Trimming took off 7 bases at V and 0 bases at J, with 24 bases between the two ends. CDR3 length: 18 residues. CDR3 DNA: TGTGCCAGCACCCGCGGCTCTTATACCTACAGGTACCAAGAGACCCAGTACTTC. It yields the protein CASTRGSYTYRYQETQYF.

The chain has TRBV6-1 and TRBJ2-6; unclear D gene. Per the germline V gene, CDR1 is MNHNS and CDR2 is SASEGT. The germline V and J ends were trimmed by 0 bases and 8 bases, with 11 bases remaining between them. This CDR3 is 15 amino acids long. The CDR3: CASSEARSGSNVLTF. CDR3 sequence (DNA): TGTGCCAGCAGTGAAGCGCGCTCTGGTTCCAACGTCCTGACTTTC.

By its share, this clone is medium-sized. The genes are TRBV18 and TRBJ2-1; either TRBD1 or TRBD2 may supply D (5 bases each). The CDR3 contains 16 residues. Trimming pared 3 bases from V and 8 bases from J, leaving 20 bases between. Germline CDR1 is KGHSH and CDR2 is LQKENI. This chain's CDR3 is CASSPVPGPSGDEQFF. The DNA of the CDR3 is TGTGCCAGCTCACCGGTCCCGGGACCCTCCGGGGATGAGCAGTTCTTC.

This clone has ten or more counts. The V and J genes are TRBV28 and TRBJ1-3; no reliable D call. V was shortened by 6 bases and J by 0 bases, with 9 bases between the two germline ends. The CDR3 extends over 14 amino acids. Germline-derived CDR1 and CDR2 are MDHEN and SYDVKM. CDR3 in amino acids: CASSSHDSGNTIYF. CDR3 nucleotide sequence: TGTGCCAGCAGCAGTCACGACTCTGGAAACACCATATATTTT.

This clone has at least ten counts. This chain joins TRBV19 and TRBJ1-1, with a possible D match to TRBD1 (6 bases). V gave up 3 bases and J gave up 5 bases, with 13 bases separating them. The germline V gene has CDR1 LNHDA and CDR2 SQIVND (reference sequence). CDR3 length: 14 residues. The CDR3 bases are TGTGCCAGTAGTATGGACCCCAGGGGAACTGAAGCTTTCTTT. Its translation is CASSMDPRGTEAFF.

This clone showed up many times. This chain connects TRBV2 to TRBJ2-5, with 7 bases that match TRBD2. J was trimmed by 2 bases and V by 0 bases; bases with no gene match: 9. CDR1 is SNHLY and CDR2 is FYNNEI in the germline V gene. The CDR3 is 17 amino acids. CDR3 in amino acids: CASSEARGGSEQETQYF. The CDR3 bases are TGTGCCAGCAGTGAAGCGCGGGGCGGGAGTGAACAAGAGACCCAGTACTTC.

The chain links TRBV6-1 to TRBJ2-7; TRBD1 aligns across 10 bases. The CDR3 is 13 residues long. Germline values: CDR1 MNHNS, CDR2 SASEGT. J was trimmed by 1 base and V by 6 bases; bases with no gene match: 0. Written as DNA, the CDR3 is TGTGCCAGCAGGGGACAGGGGTCCTACGAGCAGTACTTC. It encodes CASRGQGSYEQYF.

This clone has ten or more counts. The CDR3 loop reads CASSLWTGYEQYF. Written as DNA, the CDR3 is TGTGCCAGCAGTCTCTGGACAGGGTACGAGCAGTACTTC. This sequence joins TRBV12-3 or TRBV12-4 and TRBJ2-7, with 8 bases aligning to TRBD1. The CDR3 has 13 residues. The J segment lost 4 bases and the V segment lost 5 bases, leaving 4 bases of the junction unmatched.

This clone was seen only a few times. With a much larger clone just one base away, this may be a read error. This chain connects TRBV30 to TRBJ2-1, with TRBD2 as a possible D gene (6 bases). This CDR3 is built from 12 residues. The germline V gene has CDR1 GTSNPN and CDR2 SVGIG (reference sequence). V shed 5 bases and J shed 7 bases, with 12 bases lying between them. Here the CDR3 reads CAWGGYLNEQFF. Written as DNA, the CDR3 is TGTGCCTGGGGAGGGTACTTAAATGAGCAGTTCTTC.

This chain connects TRBV20-1 to TRBJ1-2, with 10 bases aligning to TRBD1. The CDR3 runs 13 residues. J gave up 0 bases and V 5 bases, and 0 bases lay outside the gene matches. CDR1 is DFQATT and CDR2 is SNEGSKA in the germline V gene (reference sequence). The CDR3 region is CSAGQGANYGYTF. The DNA of the CDR3 is TGCAGTGCTGGACAGGGGGCTAACTATGGCTACACCTTC.

This clone has ten or more counts. V usage is TRBV4-1 and J usage is TRBJ1-1, with a possible D match to TRBD1 (6 bases). The germline CDR1 and CDR2 sequences are MGHRA and YSYEKL. The ends were cut back, 2 bases at V and 1 base at J, with 14 bases in the middle. The CDR3 runs 16 residues. The CDR3 here is CASSQLPGQGNTEAFF. In DNA, the CDR3 is TGCGCCAGCAGCCAACTTCCGGGACAAGGGAACACTGAAGCTTTCTTT.

In this sample, this clone turned up a few times. The rearrangement uses TRBV19 and TRBJ2-7; TRBD2 aligns across 7 bases. Germline CDR1 is LNHDA and CDR2 is SQIVND (reference sequence). The CDR3 runs 14 residues. J lost 3 bases, V lost 7 bases, and 9 bases had no gene match. The CDR3 nucleotides are TGTGCCAGTATTCGCCGGACTAGTTTCTACGAGCAGTACTTC. Translated, it gives CASIRRTSFYEQYF.